This is a list of T cell receptor beta chains from one sample in a study of blood T cell repertoires in COVID-19. Assay: immunoSEQ multiplex PCR; the TCRdb copy retains only in-frame clones and omits some. The data show around 140,000 clones, about 88% seen once. The sample was PBMCs or T cells enriched from blood (not recorded which). These receptor sequences come from a man aged 35-49 years with acute COVID-19. Both conserved end residues are part of each CDR3. D genes are given only for firm matches. The size entry is marked missing in some rows and otherwise reads once, few, many or a size class.

>TRBJ2-7|.|TRBD1|TRBV19
TGTGCCAGTAGACAGGGGGCAGGCGAGCAGTACTTC
CASRQGAGEQYF
>TRBJ1-2|.|.|TRBV2
TGTGCCAGCGGACTGGGACTGGGGGACACCTTC
CASGLGLGDTF
>TRBJ1-5|.|.|TRBV18
TGTGCCGGAGGAGGAGGGGCGGGTCAGCCCCAGCATTTT
CAGGGGAGQPQHF
>TRBJ2-7|few|TRBD2|TRBV2
TGTGCCAGCAGGGCTAGCGGGAGCGAGCAGTACTTC
CASRASGSEQYF
>TRBJ1-1|.|TRBD1|TRBV18
TGTGCCAGCTCACCTGAGGGACAGGGGGCAGTAAGCACTGAAGCTTTCTTT
CASSPEGQGAVSTEAFF
>TRBJ2-3|.|.|TRBV7-8
TGTGCCAGCAGAGTCCGGGACACAGATACGCAGTATTTT
CASRVRDTDTQYF
>TRBJ2-3|.|TRBD2|TRBV7-6
TGTGCCAGCAGCTTAGGTACTAGCGGAAATACGCAGTATTTT
CASSLGTSGNTQYF
>TRBJ2-7|.|TRBD2|TRBV11-3
TGTGCCAGCAGCTTAGTAGCGGGAGAGATTTACGAGCAGTACTTC
CASSLVAGEIYEQYF
>TRBJ2-7|.|TRBD2|TRBV7-9
TGTGCCAGCAGCTTGACTAGCGGGTACGAGCAGTACTTC
CASSLTSGYEQYF
>TRBJ2-5|.|.|TRBV7-9
TGTGCCAGCAGCCCCGGTCCCCGAGGGGAGACCCAGTACTTC
CASSPGPRGETQYF
>TRBJ2-7|.|.|TRBV18
TGTGCCAGCTCACCACAGGCTTTGTCTCGGGAGTTCTCCTACGAGCAGTACTTC
CASSPQALSREFSYEQYF
>TRBJ1-5|.|.|TRBV5-8
TGTGCCAGCACAGACAGGCTCTTTTATAATCAGCCCCAGCATTTT
CASTDRLFYNQPQHF
>TRBJ2-7|.|.|TRBV19
TGTGCCAGTAGTATAGGACAACCCGGTGAAAGGCAGTACTTC
CASSIGQPGERQYF
>TRBJ2-7|.|.|TRBV28
TGTGCCAGCAGTTTAGGACTCCCGAGCTCCTACGAGCAGTACTTC
CASSLGLPSSYEQYF
>TRBJ1-2|.|.|TRBV29-1
TGCAGCGTTGAAGGAGTACAGACTAACTATGGCTACACCTTC
CSVEGVQTNYGYTF
>TRBJ1-2|.|.|TRBV29-1
TGCAGCGCCACCGACAGGAATGGCTACACCTTC
CSATDRNGYTF
>TRBJ1-3|.|.|TRBV5-1
TGCGCCAGCAGCTCGGCCGGGACAACTGGAAACACCATATATTTT
CASSSAGTTGNTIYF
>TRBJ1-5|.|TRBD1|TRBV19
TGTGCCAGTAGTGACAGGGGGTATAGCAATCAGCCCCAGCATTTT
CASSDRGYSNQPQHF
>TRBJ1-5|.|TRBD1|TRBV5-1
TGCGCCAGCAGCTTGGGGATTGACAGGGGAGGCAATCAGCCCCAGCATTTT
CASSLGIDRGGNQPQHF
>TRBJ1-3|.|.|TRBV28
TGTGCCAGCAGTTATCCCGGGACACCCGGAAACACCATATATTTT
CASSYPGTPGNTIYF
>TRBJ1-4|.|.|TRBV28
TGTGCCTGCGGGTATTCTAATGAAAAACTGTTTTTT
CACGYSNEKLFF
>TRBJ1-6|.|.|TRBV9
TGTGCCAGCAGTGATAACCCCGAGGAGAGCTCCTATAATTCACCCCTCCACTTT
CASSDNPEESSYNSPLHF
>TRBJ2-1|.|.|TRBV19
TGTGCCAGTGGGGACATCTCCTACAATGAGCAGTTCTTC
CASGDISYNEQFF
>TRBJ2-7|.|TRBD2|TRBV7-2
TGTGCCAGCAGCTTAACACGCAAGGGAGGGGAGCAGTACTTC
CASSLTRKGGEQYF
>TRBJ2-6|.|.|TRBV29-1
TGCAGCGCCATAGGAGGGGTTTCTGGGGCCAACGTCCTGACTTTC
CSAIGGVSGANVLTF
>TRBJ1-5|.|.|TRBV5-6
TGTGCCAGCAGCCGCAGACAGGCCCCCCAGCATTTT
CASSRRQAPQHF
>TRBJ2-1|.|.|TRBV9
TGTGCCAGCAGCGTAGGCGGGGCTGAGCAGTTCTTC
CASSVGGAEQFF
>TRBJ1-5|.|TRBD1|TRBV28
TGTGCCAGCAGTGCTTACCGGACAGGGCCCAATCAGCCCCAGCATTTT
CASSAYRTGPNQPQHF
>TRBJ2-3|.|.|TRBV4-2
TGTGCCAGCAGCCAAGATTCAACTAACACAGATACGCAGTATTTT
CASSQDSTNTDTQYF
>TRBJ1-2|.|.|TRBV5-4
TGTGCCAGCAGCCCCACGGGGATCTATGGCTACACCTTC
CASSPTGIYGYTF
>TRBJ1-2|.|TRBD1|TRBV24-1
TGTGCCACCAGTGACTCCGGGACAGGGTTTGGCTACACCTTC
CATSDSGTGFGYTF
>TRBJ1-3|.|.|TRBV6-5
TGTGCCAGCAGTTCACTACAGCGGTCTGGAAACACCATATATTTT
CASSSLQRSGNTIYF
>TRBJ2-5|.|TRBD2|TRBV19
TGTGCCAGTAGTATAGGAGGGACTAGCGGGACCCAGTACTTC
CASSIGGTSGTQYF
>TRBJ2-4|.|TRBD2|TRBV5-1
TGCGCCAGCAGTCCACATAGCGGGGGTAAAAACATTCAGTACTTC
CASSPHSGGKNIQYF
>TRBJ2-7|.|.|TRBV28
TGTGCCAGCAGTTTGGTGGGACAACCGCTCGAGCAGTACTTC
CASSLVGQPLEQYF
>TRBJ2-5|.|TRBD1|TRBV15
TGTGCCACCAGCAGAGGACTGACAGGGGGGGACCAAGAGACCCAGTACTTC
CATSRGLTGGDQETQYF
>TRBJ1-1|.|.|TRBV5-4
TGTGCCAGCAGCTTCGACAGAAACACTGAAGCTTTCTTT
CASSFDRNTEAFF
>TRBJ2-7|.|.|TRBV19
TGTGCCAGTAGTGGGGAAGGGGTCCGTAAGTACTTC
CASSGEGVRKYF
>TRBJ2-7|few|.|TRBV6-1
TGTGCCAGCAGTGAATTCGCCGGTACGGGGAACGAGCAGTACTTC
CASSEFAGTGNEQYF
>TRBJ2-3|.|TRBD2|TRBV11-3
TGTGCCAGCAGCTTAAGCGGGAGACCAGATACGCAGTATTTT
CASSLSGRPDTQYF
>TRBJ1-2|.|.|TRBV7-3
TGTGCCAGCAGCTCCGGGAATTATGGCTACACCTTC
CASSSGNYGYTF
>TRBJ1-2|.|TRBD1|TRBV6-5
TGTGCCAGCAGACGGCAGGGGGCGGATGGCTACACCTTC
CASRRQGADGYTF
>TRBJ2-7|.|.|TRBV12-5
TGTGCTAGTGGTTGGCCGAAACAGTTCCAGGGGAGCGAGCAGTACTTC
CASGWPKQFQGSEQYF
>TRBJ1-1|.|TRBD1|TRBV3-1/TRBV3-2
TGTGCCAGCATCCAAACAGGGGGACCCAACACTGAAGCTTTCTTT
CASIQTGGPNTEAFF
>TRBJ1-1|.|TRBD1|TRBV5-1
TGCGCCAGCAGCCCCCGGACAGGGGGCACGAACACTGAAGCTTTCTTT
CASSPRTGGTNTEAFF
>TRBJ1-3|.|.|TRBV6-5
TGTGCCAGCAGTATTAGAAGCTCTGGAAACACCATATATTTT
CASSIRSSGNTIYF
>TRBJ2-1|.|TRBD2|TRBV18
TGTGCCAGCTCACCACCGAGTAGCGGGAACTCCTACAATGAGCAGTTCTTC
CASSPPSSGNSYNEQFF
>TRBJ2-5|.|TRBD1|TRBV6-5
TGTGCCAGCAGAGGACAGGTCCAAGAGACCCAGTACTTC
CASRGQVQETQYF
>TRBJ1-6|few|TRBD1|TRBV6-2/TRBV6-3
TGTGCCAGCAGTCGTCGGACAGGGGGATCTAATTCACCCCTCCACTTT
CASSRRTGGSNSPLHF
>TRBJ1-5|few|.|TRBV28
TGTGCCAGCAGCCCACTTGCGGGAGGCAATCAGCCCCAGCATTTT
CASSPLAGGNQPQHF
>TRBJ1-5|.|.|TRBV7-8
TGTGCCAGCAGCTTAGCGCCTCGGGGTCAGCCCCAGCATTTT
CASSLAPRGQPQHF
>TRBJ2-7|.|.|TRBV5-1
TGCGCCAGCAGCCTAGACAGGTCTTACTCCTACGAGCAGTACTTC
CASSLDRSYSYEQYF
>TRBJ2-3|once|TRBD2|TRBV30
TGTGCCTGGAGTGTCGGGGGGGGCTTCACAGATACGCAGTATTTT
CAWSVGGGFTDTQYF